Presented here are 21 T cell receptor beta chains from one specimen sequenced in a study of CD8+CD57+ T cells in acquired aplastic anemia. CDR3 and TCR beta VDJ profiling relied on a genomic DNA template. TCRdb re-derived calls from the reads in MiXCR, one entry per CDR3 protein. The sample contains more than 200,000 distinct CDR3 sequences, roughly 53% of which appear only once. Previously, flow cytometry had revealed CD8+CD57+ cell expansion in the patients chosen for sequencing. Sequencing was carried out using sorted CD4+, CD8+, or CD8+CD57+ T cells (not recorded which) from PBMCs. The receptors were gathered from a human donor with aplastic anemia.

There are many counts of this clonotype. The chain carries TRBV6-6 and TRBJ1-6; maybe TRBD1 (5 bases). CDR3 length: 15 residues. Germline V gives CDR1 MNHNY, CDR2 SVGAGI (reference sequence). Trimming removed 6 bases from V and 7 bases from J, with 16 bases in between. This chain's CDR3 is CASSHAGGANSPLHF. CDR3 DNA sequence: TGTGCCAGCAGCCACGCCGGGGGTGCAAATTCACCCCTCCACTTT.

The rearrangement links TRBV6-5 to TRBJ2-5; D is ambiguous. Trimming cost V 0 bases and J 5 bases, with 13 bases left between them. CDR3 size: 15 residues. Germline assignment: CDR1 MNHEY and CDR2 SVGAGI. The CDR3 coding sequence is TGTGCCAGCAGTTACTCGGGTAGGGCCTGGGAGACCCAGTACTTC. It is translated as CASSYSGRAWETQYF.

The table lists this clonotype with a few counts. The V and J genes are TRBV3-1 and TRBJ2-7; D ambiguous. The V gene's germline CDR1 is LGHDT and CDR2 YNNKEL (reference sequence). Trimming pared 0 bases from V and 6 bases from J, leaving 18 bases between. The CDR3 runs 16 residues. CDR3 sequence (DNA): TGTGCCAGCAGCCAAGAGTTCGATACCGAATGGCGCGAGCAGTACTTC. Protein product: CASSQEFDTEWREQYF.

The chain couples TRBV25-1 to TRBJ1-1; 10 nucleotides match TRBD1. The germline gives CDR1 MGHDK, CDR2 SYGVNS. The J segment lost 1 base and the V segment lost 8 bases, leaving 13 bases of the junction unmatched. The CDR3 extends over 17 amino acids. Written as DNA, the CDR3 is TGTGCCAGCTCACCATCAGGACAGGGGGTCACGAACACTGAAGCTTTCTTT. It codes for CASSPSGQGVTNTEAFF. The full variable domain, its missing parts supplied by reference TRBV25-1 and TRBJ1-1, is EADIYQTPRYLVIGTGKKITLECSQTMGHDKMYWYQQDPGMELHLIHYSYGVNSTEKGDLSSESTVSRIRTEHFPLTLESARPSHTSQYLCASSPSGQGVTNTEAFFGQGTRLTVV.

CDR3 nucleotides: TGTGCCAGCAGCTCCCCGGAGGACCAAGAGACCCAGTACTTC. This translates into CASSSPEDQETQYF. The chain carries TRBV7-8 and TRBJ2-5; D possibly corresponds to TRBD2 (5 bases). This CDR3 has 14 residues. V lost 4 bases and J 0 bases, leaving 9 bases between the germline ends. Germline CDR1 and CDR2: SGHVS and FQNEAQ.

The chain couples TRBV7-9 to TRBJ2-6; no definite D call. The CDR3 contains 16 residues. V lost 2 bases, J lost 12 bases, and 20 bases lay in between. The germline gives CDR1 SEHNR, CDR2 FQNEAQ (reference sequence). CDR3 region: CASSLTSFPHVTVLTF. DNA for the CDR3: TGTGCCAGCAGCTTAACGTCTTTCCCCCACGTCACCGTCCTGACTTTC.

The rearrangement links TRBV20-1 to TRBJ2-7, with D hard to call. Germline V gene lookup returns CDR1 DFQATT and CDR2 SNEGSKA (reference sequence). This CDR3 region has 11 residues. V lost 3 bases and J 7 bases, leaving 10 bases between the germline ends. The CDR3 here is CSASDPAEQYF. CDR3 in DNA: TGCAGTGCTAGTGACCCGGCAGAGCAGTACTTC.

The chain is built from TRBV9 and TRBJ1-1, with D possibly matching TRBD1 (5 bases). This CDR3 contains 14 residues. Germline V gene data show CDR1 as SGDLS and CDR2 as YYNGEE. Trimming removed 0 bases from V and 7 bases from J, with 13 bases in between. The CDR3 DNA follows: TGTGCCAGCAGCGTAGGGCAGGGTAGGGATGAAGCTTTCTTT. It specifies CASSVGQGRDEAFF. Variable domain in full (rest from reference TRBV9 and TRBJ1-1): DSGVTQTPKHLITATGQRVTLRCSPRSGDLSVYWYQQSLDQGLQFLIQYYNGEERAKGNILERFSAQQFPDLHSELNLSSLELGDSALYFCASSVGQGRDEAFFGQGTRLTVV.

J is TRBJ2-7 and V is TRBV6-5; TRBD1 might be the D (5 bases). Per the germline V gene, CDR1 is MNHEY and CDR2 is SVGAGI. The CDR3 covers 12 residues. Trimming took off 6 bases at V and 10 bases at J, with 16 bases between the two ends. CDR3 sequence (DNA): TGTGCCAGCAGCCTGACCCAGGGAACACAGTACTTC. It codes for CASSLTQGTQYF.

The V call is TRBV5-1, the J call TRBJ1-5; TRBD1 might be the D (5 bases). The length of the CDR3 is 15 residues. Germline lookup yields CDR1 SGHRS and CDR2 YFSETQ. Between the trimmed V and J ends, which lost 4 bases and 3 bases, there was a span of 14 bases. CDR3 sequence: CASSRGIGHNQPQHF. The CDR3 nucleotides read TGCGCCAGCAGCCGGGGGATTGGTCACAATCAGCCCCAGCATTTT.

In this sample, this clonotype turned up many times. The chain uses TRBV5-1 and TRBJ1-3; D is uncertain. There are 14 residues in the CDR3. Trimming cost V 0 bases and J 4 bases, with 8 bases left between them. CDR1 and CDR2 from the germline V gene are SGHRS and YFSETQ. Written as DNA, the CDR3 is TGCGCCAGCAGCTTGGGCAGCGCGGGAAACACCATATATTTT. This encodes CASSLGSAGNTIYF.

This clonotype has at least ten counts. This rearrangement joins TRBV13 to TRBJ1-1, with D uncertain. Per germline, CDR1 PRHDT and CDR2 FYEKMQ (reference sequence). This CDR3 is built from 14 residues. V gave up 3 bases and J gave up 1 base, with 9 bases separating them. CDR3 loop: CASSFNLRNTEAFF. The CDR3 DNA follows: TGTGCCAGCAGCTTTAATCTTAGGAACACTGAAGCTTTCTTT.

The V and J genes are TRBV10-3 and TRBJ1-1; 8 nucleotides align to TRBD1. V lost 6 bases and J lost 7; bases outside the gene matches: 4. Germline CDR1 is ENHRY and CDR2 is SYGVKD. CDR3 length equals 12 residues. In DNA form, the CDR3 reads TGTGCCATCAGGGGGACAGGTGTTGAAGCTTTCTTT. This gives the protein CAIRGTGVEAFF.

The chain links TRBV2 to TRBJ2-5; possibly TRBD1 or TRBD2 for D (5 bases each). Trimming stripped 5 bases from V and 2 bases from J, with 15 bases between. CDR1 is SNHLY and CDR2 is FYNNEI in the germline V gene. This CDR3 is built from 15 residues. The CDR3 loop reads CASSMGVGGQETQYF. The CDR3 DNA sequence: TGTGCCAGCAGTATGGGGGTCGGCGGGCAAGAGACCCAGTACTTC.

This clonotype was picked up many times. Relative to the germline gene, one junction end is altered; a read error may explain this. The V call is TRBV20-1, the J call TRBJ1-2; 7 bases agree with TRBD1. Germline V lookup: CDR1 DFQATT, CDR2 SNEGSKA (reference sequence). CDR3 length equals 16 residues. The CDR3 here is CSARALRDSAKYGYTF. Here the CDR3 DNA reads TGCAGTGCTAGAGCTCTCCGGGACAGTGCTAAATATGGCTACACCTTC.

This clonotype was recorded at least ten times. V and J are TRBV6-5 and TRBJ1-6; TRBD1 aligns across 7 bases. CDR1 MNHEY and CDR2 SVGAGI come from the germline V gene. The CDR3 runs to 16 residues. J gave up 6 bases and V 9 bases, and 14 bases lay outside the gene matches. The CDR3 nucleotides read TGTGCCAGTGCAAGGGACAGCCTCGCTCTTAATTCACCCCTCCACTTT. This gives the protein CASARDSLALNSPLHF.

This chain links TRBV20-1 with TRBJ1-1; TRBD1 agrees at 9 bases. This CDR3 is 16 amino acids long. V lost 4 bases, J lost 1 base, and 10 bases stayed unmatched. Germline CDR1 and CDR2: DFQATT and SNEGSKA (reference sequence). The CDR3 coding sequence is TGCAGTGCTAAGGGACAGGGTGGGATAACGAACACTGAAGCTTTCTTT. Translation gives CSAKGQGGITNTEAFF.

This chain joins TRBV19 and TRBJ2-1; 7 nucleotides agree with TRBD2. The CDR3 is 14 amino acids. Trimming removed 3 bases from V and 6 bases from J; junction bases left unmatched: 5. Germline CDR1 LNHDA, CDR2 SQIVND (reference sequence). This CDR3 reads CASSMGTKSNEQFF. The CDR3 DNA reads TGTGCCAGTAGTATGGGGACTAAAAGCAATGAGCAGTTCTTC.

CDR3 DNA sequence: TGTGCCATCAGGGCACTAGCGGGAGGTTTCAACGAGCAGTACTTC. This gives the protein CAIRALAGGFNEQYF. The chain joins TRBV10-3 to TRBJ2-7, with 12 bases aligning to TRBD2. V shed 6 bases, J shed 5 bases, and the junction held 8 bases outside the gene matches. Germline V CDR1 and CDR2: ENHRY, SYGVKD. The CDR3 totals 15 residues.

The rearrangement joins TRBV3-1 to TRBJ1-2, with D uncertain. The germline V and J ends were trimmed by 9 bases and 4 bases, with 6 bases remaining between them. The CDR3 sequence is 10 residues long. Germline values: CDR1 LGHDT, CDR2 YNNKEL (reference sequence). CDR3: CARWTYGYTF. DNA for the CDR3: TGTGCCAGGTGGACCTATGGCTACACCTTC.

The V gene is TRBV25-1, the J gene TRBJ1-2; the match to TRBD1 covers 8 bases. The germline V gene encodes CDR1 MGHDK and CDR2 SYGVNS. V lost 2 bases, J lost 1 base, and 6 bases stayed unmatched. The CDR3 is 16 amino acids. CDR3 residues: CASSEDKTGGNYGYTF. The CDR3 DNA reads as TGTGCCAGCAGTGAAGATAAAACAGGGGGTAACTATGGCTACACCTTC.